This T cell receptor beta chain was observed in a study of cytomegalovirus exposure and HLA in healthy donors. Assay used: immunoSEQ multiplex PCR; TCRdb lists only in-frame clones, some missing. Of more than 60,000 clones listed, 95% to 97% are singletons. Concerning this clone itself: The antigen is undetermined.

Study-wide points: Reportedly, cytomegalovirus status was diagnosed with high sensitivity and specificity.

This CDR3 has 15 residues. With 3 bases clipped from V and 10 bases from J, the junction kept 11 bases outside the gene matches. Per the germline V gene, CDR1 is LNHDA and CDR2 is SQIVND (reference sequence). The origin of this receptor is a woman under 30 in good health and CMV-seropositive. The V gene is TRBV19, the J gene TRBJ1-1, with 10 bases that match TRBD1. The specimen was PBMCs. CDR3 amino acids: CASSMSSGTGDRAFF. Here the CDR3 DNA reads TGTGCCAGTAGTATGAGTAGCGGGACAGGGGACAGAGCTTTCTTT. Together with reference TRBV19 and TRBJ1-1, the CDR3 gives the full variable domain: DGGITQSPKYLFRKEGQNVTLSCEQNLNHDAMYWYRQDPGQGLRLIYYSQIVNDFQKGDIAEGYSVSREKKESFPLTVTSAQKNPTAFYLCASSMSSGTGDRAFFGQGTRLTVV.